Listed below are T cell receptor beta chains from one sample, sequenced in a study of identical twins. TCRdb reprocessed the 5' RACE reads via MiXCR and lists one record per CDR3 protein. In the table there are about 890,000 distinct CDR3 sequences, roughly an eighth of which are singletons. This sample also appeared in a second study, on yellow fever vaccine responses in identical twins.

The source material was PBMCs. These receptors were taken from a woman in her late teens or twenties in good health. Both conserved end residues are part of each CDR3. Each record gives: J gene, V gene, clone size, D gene, CDR3 protein, CDR3 DNA. A D gene is named only where the DNA matches it firmly. Clone size is stated in some rows and not others, as once, few, many or a class when expanded.

TRBJ2-3,TRBV5-1,.,TRBD1,CASSRWTGSPDTQYF,TGCGCCAGCAGCCGATGGACAGGGTCCCCAGATACGCAGTATTTT
TRBJ2-2,TRBV2,many,.,CASSDRVENGELFF,TGTGCCAGCAGTGACAGGGTTGAGAACGGGGAGCTGTTTTTT
TRBJ2-1,TRBV12-3/TRBV12-4,.,TRBD2,CASSFPGTSGDNEQFF,TGTGCCAGCAGTTTTCCGGGGACTAGCGGGGACAATGAGCAGTTCTTC
TRBJ1-1,TRBV29-1,.,.,CSAVARERGTEAFF,TGCAGCGCCGTGGCCAGGGAAAGGGGGACTGAAGCTTTCTTT
TRBJ2-1,TRBV6-5,few,.,CASSSTGGKFF,TGTGCCAGCAGTTCGACTGGGGGGAAGTTCTTC
TRBJ2-3,TRBV6-1,.,.,CASRGLAFTDTQYF,TGTGCCAGCAGAGGACTGGCGTTTACAGATACGCAGTATTTT
TRBJ1-1,TRBV12-3/TRBV12-4,.,.,CASSPLGMNTEAFF,TGTGCCAGCAGCCCCCTGGGAATGAACACTGAAGCTTTCTTT
TRBJ2-5,TRBV27,few,TRBD2,CATRLSGGRPQYF,TGTGCCACCAGACTTAGCGGGGGGCGGCCCCAGTACTTC
TRBJ2-7,TRBV25-1,.,.,CASTETVRPYEQYF,TGTGCCAGCACTGAGACAGTCCGCCCCTACGAGCAGTACTTC
TRBJ1-1,TRBV20-1,.,.,CSASKGSEGTEAFF,TGCAGTGCTAGTAAGGGGTCTGAAGGCACTGAAGCTTTCTTT
TRBJ2-1,TRBV7-9,once,.,CASSEPQGGNEQFF,TGTGCCAGCAGCGAACCCCAGGGGGGCAATGAGCAGTTCTTC
TRBJ2-1,TRBV7-9,few,TRBD1,CASSLLQGTTGEQFF,TGTGCCAGCAGCTTATTACAGGGGACGACGGGTGAGCAGTTCTTC
TRBJ2-1,TRBV27,many,.,CASGKGHPSYNEQFF,TGTGCCAGCGGAAAGGGACACCCATCCTACAATGAGCAGTTCTTC
TRBJ1-5,TRBV6-1,.,TRBD1,CASMRQGINQPQHF,TGTGCCAGCATGCGACAGGGTATCAATCAGCCCCAGCATTTT
TRBJ1-1,TRBV12-5,few,.,CASGLGERVSEAFF,TGTGCTAGTGGTTTGGGGGAACGGGTTAGTGAAGCTTTCTTT
TRBJ2-5,TRBV5-5,few,.,CASSFLRSVQETQYF,TGTGCCAGCAGCTTCTTGCGATCGGTCCAAGAGACCCAGTACTTC
TRBJ2-3,TRBV15,many,TRBD2,CATSSGGVDTQYF,TGTGCCACCAGCAGCGGGGGGGTAGATACGCAGTATTTT
TRBJ2-7,TRBV7-2,.,.,CASSRGYNSYEQYF,TGTGCCAGCAGCAGGGGGTACAACTCCTACGAGCAGTACTTC
TRBJ2-1,TRBV19,few,TRBD2,CASSTPSRGGNEQFF,TGTGCCAGTAGTACTCCCTCTCGGGGGGGCAATGAGCAGTTCTTC
TRBJ2-7,TRBV12-3/TRBV12-4,few,.,CASSSTRGEYEQYF,TGTGCCAGCAGTTCGACCAGAGGGGAGTACGAGCAGTACTTC
TRBJ1-4,TRBV10-2,.,TRBD1,CASRGTGIGNEKLFF,TGCGCCAGCAGGGGGACAGGGATTGGTAATGAAAAACTGTTTTTT
TRBJ2-1,TRBV28,many,.,CASSLPQGTVNEQFF,TGTGCCAGCAGTTTACCACAAGGGACTGTCAATGAGCAGTTCTTC
TRBJ1-2,TRBV20-1,.,.,CSSSDRNEWGSYGYTF,TGCAGTTCATCCGACAGGAACGAATGGGGAAGCTATGGCTACACCTTC
TRBJ1-6,TRBV18,.,.,CASSPTGQSNSPLHF,TGTGCCAGCTCACCAACAGGGCAGAGTAATTCACCCCTCCACTTT
TRBJ1-5,TRBV20-1,few,TRBD1,CSTTGVGNQPQHF,TGCAGTACAACAGGGGTAGGGAATCAGCCCCAGCATTTT
TRBJ2-1,TRBV9,.,TRBD2,CASSVDPGLPNNEQFF,TGTGCCAGCAGCGTCGATCCGGGACTACCAAACAATGAGCAGTTCTTC
TRBJ2-1,TRBV6-1,.,TRBD2,CASSITSGRVDEQFF,TGTGCCAGCAGTATAACTAGCGGGAGGGTTGATGAGCAGTTCTTC
TRBJ2-7,TRBV20-1,few,.,CSARDNQVSWSEQYF,TGCAGTGCTAGAGATAATCAGGTGTCGTGGAGCGAGCAGTACTTC
TRBJ2-3,TRBV10-2,.,.,CASSELQWGDTQYF,TGCGCCAGCAGTGAGTTGCAGTGGGGAGATACGCAGTATTTT
TRBJ1-2,TRBV10-3,few,.,CAISEIQAKPFYGYTF,TGTGCCATCAGTGAAATACAGGCGAAGCCTTTCTATGGCTACACCTTC
TRBJ2-3,TRBV29-1,few,TRBD2,CSVVAGDTDTQYF,TGCAGCGTTGTAGCGGGGGACACAGATACGCAGTATTTT
TRBJ1-6,TRBV21-1,.,.,CASSKGPFAAKSSYNSPLHF,TGTGCCAGCAGCAAAGGACCCTTTGCCGCAAAGAGCTCCTATAATTCACCCCTCCACTTT
TRBJ2-2,TRBV28,few,TRBD2,CASRARPGLATNTGELFF,TGTGCCAGCAGGGCGCGGCCGGGACTAGCTACGAACACCGGGGAGCTGTTTTTT
TRBJ1-5,TRBV12-3/TRBV12-4,.,TRBD1,CASSFKDRGLKDNQPQHF,TGTGCCAGCAGTTTTAAGGACAGGGGGCTTAAGGACAATCAGCCCCAGCATTTT
TRBJ2-1,TRBV11-1,few,.,CASSLARRPYNEQFF,TGTGCCAGCAGCTTAGCGAGGCGGCCTTACAATGAGCAGTTCTTC
TRBJ2-1,TRBV7-9,few,TRBD1,CASTADRGFYNEQFF,TGTGCCAGCACGGCAGACAGGGGTTTTTACAATGAGCAGTTCTTC
TRBJ1-1,TRBV27,.,TRBD1,CASSLLDRDFTEAFF,TGTGCCAGCAGTTTATTGGACAGGGATTTCACTGAAGCTTTCTTT
TRBJ1-2,TRBV6-6,many,.,CASSPQGFNGYTF,TGTGCCAGCAGTCCCCAGGGGTTTAATGGCTACACCTTC
TRBJ2-7,TRBV21-1,few,.,CASSCLMASGYEQYF,TGTGCCAGCAGCTGTTTAATGGCTAGCGGGTACGAGCAGTACTTC
TRBJ2-1,TRBV6-5,few,TRBD1,CASSYSTGPYNEQFF,TGTGCCAGCAGTTACTCGACAGGGCCCTATAATGAGCAGTTCTTC
TRBJ2-1,TRBV29-1,few,.,CSVVLPLSYNEQFF,TGCAGCGTTGTGTTACCTCTGAGCTACAATGAGCAGTTCTTC
TRBJ2-7,TRBV12-3/TRBV12-4,.,.,CASSAHDTGSYEQYF,TGTGCCAGCAGTGCCCATGATACGGGCTCCTACGAGCAGTACTTC
TRBJ1-1,TRBV20-1,.,TRBD1,CSAPREGAINTEAFF,TGCAGTGCTCCTAGGGAGGGGGCTATAAACACTGAAGCTTTCTTT
TRBJ2-7,TRBV7-8,.,.,CASRQGTAGPYEQYF,TGTGCCAGCAGGCAAGGGACGGCCGGCCCCTACGAGCAGTACTTC
TRBJ2-5,TRBV4-1,.,.,CASSQEGQRQETQYF,TGCGCCAGCAGCCAAGAAGGACAGAGACAAGAGACCCAGTACTTC
TRBJ1-5,TRBV4-1,many,TRBD1,CASSQDGTGGQPQHF,TGCGCCAGCAGCCAAGACGGGACAGGGGGTCAGCCCCAGCATTTT
TRBJ2-5,TRBV27,.,TRBD2,CASSGGAFAETQYF,TGTGCCAGCTCCGGGGGGGCCTTCGCGGAGACCCAGTACTTC
TRBJ1-5,TRBV20-1,few,.,CSARGFEGDTDQPQHF,TGCAGTGCTAGAGGTTTTGAGGGCGACACGGATCAGCCCCAGCATTTT
TRBJ1-1,TRBV6-5,few,.,CASTYSGGMNTEAFF,TGTGCCAGCACCTACTCGGGGGGGATGAACACTGAAGCTTTCTTT
TRBJ2-5,TRBV9,.,TRBD1,CASSVAWGTGQETQYF,TGTGCCAGCAGCGTAGCCTGGGGGACAGGCCAAGAGACCCAGTACTTC